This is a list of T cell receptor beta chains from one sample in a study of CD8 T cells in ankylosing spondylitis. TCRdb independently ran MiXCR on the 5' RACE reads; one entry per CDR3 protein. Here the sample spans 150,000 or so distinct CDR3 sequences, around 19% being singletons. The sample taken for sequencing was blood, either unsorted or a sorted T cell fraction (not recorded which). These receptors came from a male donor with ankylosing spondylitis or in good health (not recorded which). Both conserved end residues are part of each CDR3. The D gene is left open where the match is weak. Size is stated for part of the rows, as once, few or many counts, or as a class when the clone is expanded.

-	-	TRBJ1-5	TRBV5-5	TGTGCCAGCAGCTCGTCCTGGGGCGAGGGTATGTTTCAGCCCCAGCATTTT	CASSSSWGEGMFQPQHF
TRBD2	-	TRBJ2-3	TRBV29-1	TGCAGCACAAACCAAGCGGGAGGGCTCACAGATACGCAGTATTTT	CSTNQAGGLTDTQYF
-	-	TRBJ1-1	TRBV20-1	TGCAGTGCTGCCCCGTACTTTTACACTGAAGCTTTCTTT	CSAAPYFYTEAFF
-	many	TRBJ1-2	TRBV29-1	TGCAGCGTTGCAGCTTCCCATGGCTACACCTTC	CSVAASHGYTF
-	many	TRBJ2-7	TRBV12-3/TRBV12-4	TGTGCCAGCAGTTTGGGCACAACTACGGAGCAGTACTTC	CASSLGTTTEQYF
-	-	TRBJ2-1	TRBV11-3	TGTGCCAGCAGCCACCAAAGAACTGAGCAGTTCTTC	CASSHQRTEQFF
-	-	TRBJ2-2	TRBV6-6	TGTGCCAGCAGTGGGCCGGGGACCGGGGAGCTGTTTTTT	CASSGPGTGELFF
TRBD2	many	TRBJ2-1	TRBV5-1	TGCGCCAGCAGCTTGACTCAGCGGGAGGGGTACAATGAGCAGTTCTTC	CASSLTQREGYNEQFF
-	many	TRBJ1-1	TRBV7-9	TGTGCCAGCAGCTTAAGACAGGCGAACACTGAAGCTTTCTTT	CASSLRQANTEAFF
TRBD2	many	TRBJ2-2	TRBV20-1	TGCAGTGCTAGACCCGGGAGGGCCTTTGGGGAGCTGTTTTTT	CSARPGRAFGELFF
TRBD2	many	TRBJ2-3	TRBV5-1	TGCGCCAGCAGCTTTAGCGGGAGTACCACAGATACGCAGTATTTT	CASSFSGSTTDTQYF
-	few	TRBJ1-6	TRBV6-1	TGTGCCAGCAGTGAAGTCCCGGGTCCCAATTCACCCCTCCACTTT	CASSEVPGPNSPLHF
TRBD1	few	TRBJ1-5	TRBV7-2	TGTGCCAGCAGCTTATATCTGACAGGGCGTCAGCCCCAGCATTTT	CASSLYLTGRQPQHF
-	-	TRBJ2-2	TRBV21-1	TGTGCCAGCAGCGCCCACGGGACAGGGTCCGGGGAGCTGTTTTTT	CASSAHGTGSGELFF
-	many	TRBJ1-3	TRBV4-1	TGCGCCAGCAGCCAAGATCGCCGGGCTGGTGGAAACACCATATATTTT	CASSQDRRAGGNTIYF
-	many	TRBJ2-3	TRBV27	TGTGCCAGCAGTTTGACGTCGGCAGATACGCAGTATTTT	CASSLTSADTQYF
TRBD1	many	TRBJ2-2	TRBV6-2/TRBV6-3	TGTGCCAGCAGTTATGGACAGGACTACACCGGGGAGCTGTTTTTT	CASSYGQDYTGELFF
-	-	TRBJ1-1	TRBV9	TGTGCCAGCAGCGTGGGACGGAACACTGAAGCTTTCTTT	CASSVGRNTEAFF
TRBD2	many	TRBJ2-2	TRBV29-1	TGCAGCGCCAGGGGACTAGCGGAGATAACCGGGGAGCTGTTTTTT	CSARGLAEITGELFF
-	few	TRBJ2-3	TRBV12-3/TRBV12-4	TGTGCCAGCAGTTTCGTATCGGCGGATACGCAGTATTTT	CASSFVSADTQYF
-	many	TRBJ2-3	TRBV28	TGTGCCAGCAGAACGGTCGATACGCAGTATTTT	CASRTVDTQYF
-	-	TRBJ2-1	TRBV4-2	TGTGCCAGCAGCCAAGGAGGTACGGCGGGCCGCAATGAGCAGTTCTTC	CASSQGGTAGRNEQFF
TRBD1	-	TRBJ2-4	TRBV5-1	TGCGCCAGCAGCAAAAAGGACAGGGGTGGTCACATTCAGTACTTC	CASSKKDRGGHIQYF
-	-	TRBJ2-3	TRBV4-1	TGCGCCAGCAGCCAAGAGGGAACAGATACGCAGTATTTT	CASSQEGTDTQYF
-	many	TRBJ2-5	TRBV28	TGTGCCAGCAAACGAGGGTGGGAGACCCAGTACTTC	CASKRGWETQYF
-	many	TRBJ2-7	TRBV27	TGTGCCAGCAGTTTAACGGACAGTGGGGTCGGCGAGCAGTACTTC	CASSLTDSGVGEQYF
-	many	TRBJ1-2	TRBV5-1	TGCGCCAGCAGCTTGGAGACAGTCTATGGCTACACCTTC	CASSLETVYGYTF
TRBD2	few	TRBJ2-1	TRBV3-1	TGTGCCAGCAGCCCAACCGGGGGGGGAGTCAATGAGCAGTTCTTC	CASSPTGGGVNEQFF
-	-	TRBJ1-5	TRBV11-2	TGTGCCAGCAGCACGACAGAGAATCAGCCCCAGCATTTT	CASSTTENQPQHF
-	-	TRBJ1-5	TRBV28	TGTGCTTCGAATGTTACGCCCAATCAGCCCCAGCATTTT	CASNVTPNQPQHF
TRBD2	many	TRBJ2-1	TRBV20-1	TGCAGTGCTACTCTAACTAGCGCCGAGCAGTTCTTC	CSATLTSAEQFF
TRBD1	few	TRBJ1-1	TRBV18	TGTGCCAGCTCACCAGGAGGGACAGGGGGCTTAGGCACTGAAGCTTTCTTT	CASSPGGTGGLGTEAFF
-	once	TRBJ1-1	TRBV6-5	TGTGCCAGCAGTCCACTGGGGGCTTCCCCTGAAGCTTTCTTT	CASSPLGASPEAFF
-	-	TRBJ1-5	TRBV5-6	TGTGCCAGCAGCTCTCGTACGCAGGGGAGCAATCAGCCCCAGCATTTT	CASSSRTQGSNQPQHF
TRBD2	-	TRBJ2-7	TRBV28	TGTGCCAGCAGTCCCCTGTCTAGCGGGAGGCCCGAGCAGTACTTC	CASSPLSSGRPEQYF
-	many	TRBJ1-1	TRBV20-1	TGCAGTGCTAGGGACCTTACAGGGAACAGCGACGCTTTCTTT	CSARDLTGNSDAFF
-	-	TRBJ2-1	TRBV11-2	TGTGCCAGCAGTTCGCACCAGGGGATTGAGTACAATGAGCAGTTCTTC	CASSSHQGIEYNEQFF
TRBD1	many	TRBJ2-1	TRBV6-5	TGTGCCAGCAGTTACTCCGTTCACAGGGGCGATGAGCAGTTCTTC	CASSYSVHRGDEQFF
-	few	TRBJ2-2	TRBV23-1	-	CASSQSGTGYLTGSCFF
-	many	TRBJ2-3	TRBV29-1	TGCAGCGTTGTTCGAGGGAGTGATACGCAGTATTTT	CSVVRGSDTQYF
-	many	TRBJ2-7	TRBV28	TGTGCCAGCTTGGACGGGTCCTACGAGCAGTACTTC	CASLDGSYEQYF
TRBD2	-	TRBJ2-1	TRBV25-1	TGTGCCAGCAGTGAACGGGGTAGCGGGAGGGCCAATGAGCAGTTCTTC	CASSERGSGRANEQFF
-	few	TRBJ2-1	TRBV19	TGTGCCAGTAGTATAGTGGCGGGCCGACCCCCGTTCTTC	CASSIVAGRPPFF
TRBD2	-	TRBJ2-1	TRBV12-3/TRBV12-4	TGTGCCAGCAGTTTAGGAGGGACTAGCGGGAGAGCTGAGCAGTTCTTC	CASSLGGTSGRAEQFF
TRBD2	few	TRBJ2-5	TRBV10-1	TGCGCCAGCAGTGACGGGAGGGAAGAGACCCAGTACTTC	CASSDGREETQYF
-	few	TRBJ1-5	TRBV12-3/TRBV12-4	TGTGCCAGCAGCGGACAGAGTAGCAATCAGCCCCAGCATTTT	CASSGQSSNQPQHF
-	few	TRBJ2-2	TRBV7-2	TGTGCCAGCAGCCCACGCACTAGCAGGGCGGGCGGGGAGCTGTTTTTT	CASSPRTSRAGGELFF
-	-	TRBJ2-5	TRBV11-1	TGTGCCAGCAGCTTTTCCGGCCGGGGGGCCCAAGAGACCCAGTACTTC	CASSFSGRGAQETQYF
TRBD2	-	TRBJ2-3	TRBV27	TGTGCCACTTCGTCGCTAGCGGGTGCCTGGGAGACAGATACGCAGTATTTT	CATSSLAGAWETDTQYF
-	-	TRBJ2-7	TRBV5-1	TGCGCCAGCAGCTTGGTACAGGGAAAGGGCCACGAGCAGTACTTC	CASSLVQGKGHEQYF
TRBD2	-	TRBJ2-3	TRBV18	TGTGCCAGCTCCGGGGGGGCTTTCCTCAGCACAGATACGCAGTATTTT	CASSGGAFLSTDTQYF
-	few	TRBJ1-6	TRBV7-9	TGTGCCAGCAGCCTGGCGTTGACAGGAGGGAATTCACCCCTCCACTTT	CASSLALTGGNSPLHF
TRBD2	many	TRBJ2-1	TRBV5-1	TGCGCCAGCAGCTTACTAGCGGGCTTTACGAATGAGCAGTTCTTC	CASSLLAGFTNEQFF
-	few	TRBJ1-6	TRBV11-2	TGTGCCAGCCGGCTACTAACGGGTTCACCCCTCCACTTT	CASRLLTGSPLHF